The entry that follows covers one T cell receptor (beta chain) sequence. The antigen remains undetermined. This sample stems from a study of response to subunit inactivated influenza vaccine. Study-wide results and caveats: It was suggested by the authors that few new T cells are recruited by each seasonal influenza vaccination.

TCRdb used MiXCR to reprocess the RT-PCR reads, holding one entry per CDR3 protein. The sample gives 600,000 to 850,000 distinct CDR3 sequences, 13% to 15% of which show up once; around 7.6% is in the top ten. Germline V CDR1 and CDR2: LGHNA, YNFKEQ. This CDR3 spans 16 amino acids. The J segment lost 4 bases and the V segment lost 6 bases, leaving 7 bases of the junction unmatched. The source was PBMCs from blood, collected 14 to 15 days before vaccination. This sequence originates from a man aged 50-60 years who received an inactivated influenza vaccine. V and J are TRBV4-2 and TRBJ2-2; 11 nucleotides line up with TRBD2. The CDR3 spells CASSLGTSGVTGELFF. Written as DNA, the CDR3 is TGTGCCAGCAGTCTTGGGACTAGCGGAGTCACCGGGGAGCTGTTTTTT.